A selection of T cell receptor beta chains follows, all from one sample in a study of cytomegalovirus exposure and HLA in healthy donors. Sequencing used immunoSEQ multiplex PCR; TCRdb keeps in-frame clones, though not all of them. The table includes some 160,000 clones, approximately 90% detected once. Sample: PBMCs. The source is a man in his late teens or twenties in good health and CMV-seronegative. Both conserved end residues are part of each CDR3. D genes are given only for firm matches. The size field is filled for only some rows; it gives once, few, many or a size class.

clone_size: .; d_call: TRBD1; j_call: TRBJ2-1; v_call: TRBV7-7; cdr3_nt: TGTGCCAGCAGCTTCCGGGACAGCCCCTACAATGAGCAGTTCTTC; cdr3_aa: CASSFRDSPYNEQFF
clone_size: .; d_call: TRBD2; j_call: TRBJ2-1; v_call: TRBV15; cdr3_nt: TGTGCCACCAGCAGAGATCGGGGGGTCTTGCAGTTCTTC; cdr3_aa: CATSRDRGVLQFF
clone_size: .; d_call: TRBD1; j_call: TRBJ1-1; v_call: TRBV9; cdr3_nt: TGTGCCAGCAGCCTGGGGACAGACCCTGAAGCTTTCTTT; cdr3_aa: CASSLGTDPEAFF
clone_size: .; d_call: TRBD1; j_call: TRBJ2-7; v_call: TRBV6-1; cdr3_nt: TGTGCCAGCAGTGACAAACAGGGGGATCCCTACGAGCAGTACTTC; cdr3_aa: CASSDKQGDPYEQYF
clone_size: .; d_call: .; j_call: TRBJ2-1; v_call: TRBV6-5; cdr3_nt: TGTGCCAGCAGTTACTCGCGGGGTGAATACAATGAGCAGTTCTTC; cdr3_aa: CASSYSRGEYNEQFF
clone_size: .; d_call: .; j_call: TRBJ1-2; v_call: TRBV7-8; cdr3_nt: TGTGCCAGCAGCTTATCGGGGGGTATTAACTATGGCTACACCTTC; cdr3_aa: CASSLSGGINYGYTF
clone_size: .; d_call: .; j_call: TRBJ1-1; v_call: TRBV6-6; cdr3_nt: TGTGCCAGCACCCTACCGGGGGGGGTCGAGACTGAAGCTTTCTTT; cdr3_aa: CASTLPGGVETEAFF
clone_size: .; d_call: TRBD2; j_call: TRBJ2-3; v_call: TRBV28; cdr3_nt: TGTGCCAGCAGTCCACCCGACCCGGGACTAGCGGGGGGGGTTACAGATACGCAGTATTTT; cdr3_aa: CASSPPDPGLAGGVTDTQYF
clone_size: many; d_call: .; j_call: TRBJ1-6; v_call: TRBV6-4; cdr3_nt: TGTGCCAGCAGTGAGGACAATAATTCACCCCTCCACTTT; cdr3_aa: CASSEDNNSPLHF
clone_size: once; d_call: .; j_call: TRBJ2-7; v_call: TRBV5-1; cdr3_nt: TGCGCCAGCAGCTCGGCAGGATTCTACGAGCAGTACTTC; cdr3_aa: CASSSAGFYEQYF
clone_size: .; d_call: .; j_call: TRBJ2-7; v_call: TRBV5-1; cdr3_nt: TGCGCCAGCTCTAATACACAGGGTCCCTCCTACGAGCAGTACTTC; cdr3_aa: CASSNTQGPSYEQYF
clone_size: .; d_call: .; j_call: TRBJ2-7; v_call: TRBV10-3; cdr3_nt: TGTGCCATCAGCCCCGTTGGAGAGGACGAGCAGTACTTC; cdr3_aa: CAISPVGEDEQYF
clone_size: .; d_call: .; j_call: TRBJ1-2; v_call: TRBV9; cdr3_nt: TGTGCCAGCAGCCTAAGTTCCGAGACTCATCGCCCTAACTATGGCTACACCTTC; cdr3_aa: CASSLSSETHRPNYGYTF
clone_size: .; d_call: .; j_call: TRBJ1-3; v_call: TRBV28; cdr3_nt: TGTGCCAGCAGAGCAGGGGACCACTCTGGAAACACCATATATTTT; cdr3_aa: CASRAGDHSGNTIYF
clone_size: .; d_call: TRBD2; j_call: TRBJ2-5; v_call: TRBV18; cdr3_nt: TGTGCCAGCTCACCTTTAGCGGGAGGGCTCCAAGAGACCCAGTACTTC; cdr3_aa: CASSPLAGGLQETQYF
clone_size: .; d_call: TRBD1; j_call: TRBJ2-2; v_call: TRBV7-8; cdr3_nt: TGTGCCAGCAGTCCTACAGGGGTGAACACCGGGGAGCTGTTTTTT; cdr3_aa: CASSPTGVNTGELFF
clone_size: .; d_call: .; j_call: TRBJ1-1; v_call: TRBV7-9; cdr3_nt: TGTGCCAGCAGCTTAGTAGGGAGAGGCGAAGCTTTCTTT; cdr3_aa: CASSLVGRGEAFF
clone_size: few; d_call: TRBD2; j_call: TRBJ2-5; v_call: TRBV19; cdr3_nt: TGTGCCAGTAGTATCCAAGGACTAGCGGGAAAACAGTACGGGACCCAGTACTTC; cdr3_aa: CASSIQGLAGKQYGTQYF
clone_size: .; d_call: .; j_call: TRBJ2-3; v_call: TRBV6-1; cdr3_nt: TGTGCCAGCAGTGAGTTGGGACACCGGACAAACACAGATACGCAGTATTTT; cdr3_aa: CASSELGHRTNTDTQYF
clone_size: .; d_call: .; j_call: TRBJ1-2; v_call: TRBV27; cdr3_nt: TGTGCCAGCAGTTTCAACAGAGACTATGGCTACACCTTC; cdr3_aa: CASSFNRDYGYTF
clone_size: .; d_call: .; j_call: TRBJ1-3; v_call: TRBV7-9; cdr3_nt: TGTGCCAGCAGCTTAGTGGCAGGGGCGACTGGAAACACCATATATTTT; cdr3_aa: CASSLVAGATGNTIYF
clone_size: .; d_call: TRBD2; j_call: TRBJ2-7; v_call: TRBV2; cdr3_nt: TGTGCCAGCAACCGACTAGCGGAGGAGCAGTACTTC; cdr3_aa: CASNRLAEEQYF
clone_size: few; d_call: TRBD1; j_call: TRBJ2-5; v_call: TRBV6-1; cdr3_nt: TGTGCCAGCAGTGAAGTAACAGGGGGCCAAGAGACCCAGTACTTC; cdr3_aa: CASSEVTGGQETQYF
clone_size: .; d_call: TRBD1; j_call: TRBJ1-5; v_call: TRBV6-5; cdr3_nt: TGTGCCAGCAGTTTTAGGACAGGGGATCAGCCCCAGCATTTT; cdr3_aa: CASSFRTGDQPQHF
clone_size: .; d_call: .; j_call: TRBJ2-3; v_call: TRBV19; cdr3_nt: TGTGCCAGTAGTATAGCTCCAGCGTTCACAGATACGCAGTATTTT; cdr3_aa: CASSIAPAFTDTQYF
clone_size: .; d_call: .; j_call: TRBJ1-2; v_call: TRBV21-1; cdr3_nt: TGTGCCAGCAACATATCAGGGAATAACTATGGCTACACCTTC; cdr3_aa: CASNISGNNYGYTF
clone_size: .; d_call: .; j_call: TRBJ2-7; v_call: TRBV4-1; cdr3_nt: TGCGCCAGCAGCCAAGAGGACACAGATAAGTACGAGCAGTACTTC; cdr3_aa: CASSQEDTDKYEQYF
clone_size: .; d_call: TRBD1; j_call: TRBJ1-4; v_call: TRBV15; cdr3_nt: TGTGCCACCAGCAGAGAACCCGGACAGGCTGCAACTAATGAAAAACTGTTTTTT; cdr3_aa: CATSREPGQAATNEKLFF
clone_size: .; d_call: TRBD1; j_call: TRBJ2-7; v_call: TRBV19; cdr3_nt: TGTGCCAGTAGTATCCGGGACAGGGGGACCTACGAGCAGTACTTC; cdr3_aa: CASSIRDRGTYEQYF
clone_size: .; d_call: TRBD1; j_call: TRBJ2-2; v_call: TRBV30; cdr3_nt: TGTGCCTGGAGTGGGACAGGGTGGCCCGGGGAGCTGTTTTTT; cdr3_aa: CAWSGTGWPGELFF
clone_size: .; d_call: TRBD2; j_call: TRBJ2-1; v_call: TRBV7-7; cdr3_nt: TGTGCCAGCAGCCCAAGGACTAGCGGATCCTACAATGAGCAGTTCTTC; cdr3_aa: CASSPRTSGSYNEQFF
clone_size: .; d_call: TRBD1; j_call: TRBJ2-7; v_call: TRBV13; cdr3_nt: TGTGCCAGCAGCCCCGTCGGGACAGTGCACGAGCAGTACTTC; cdr3_aa: CASSPVGTVHEQYF
clone_size: .; d_call: .; j_call: TRBJ1-1; v_call: TRBV9; cdr3_nt: TGTGCCAGCAGCCAACAGGAGGGTACCGGCACTGAAGCTTTCTTT; cdr3_aa: CASSQQEGTGTEAFF
clone_size: few; d_call: TRBD1; j_call: TRBJ1-2; v_call: TRBV5-4; cdr3_nt: TGTGCCAGCAGCGTTGACAGGGGAGGCTATGGCTACACCTTC; cdr3_aa: CASSVDRGGYGYTF
clone_size: .; d_call: .; j_call: TRBJ2-3; v_call: TRBV2; cdr3_nt: TGTGCCAGCATAGAACAGGGCCGCACAGATACGCAGTATTTT; cdr3_aa: CASIEQGRTDTQYF
clone_size: .; d_call: .; j_call: TRBJ1-1; v_call: TRBV2; cdr3_nt: TGTGCCTTGCCGGGGGGCGCGATAACTGAAGCTTTCTTT; cdr3_aa: CALPGGAITEAFF
clone_size: .; d_call: TRBD1; j_call: TRBJ2-1; v_call: TRBV5-1; cdr3_nt: TGCGCCAGCAGCGTTTGGGCCGGGACAGAGAATGAGCAGTTCTTC; cdr3_aa: CASSVWAGTENEQFF
clone_size: .; d_call: TRBD2; j_call: TRBJ2-3; v_call: TRBV27; cdr3_nt: TGTGCCAGCAGTTCCTTCGGGCGGGGGTTCACAGATACGCAGTATTTT; cdr3_aa: CASSSFGRGFTDTQYF
clone_size: .; d_call: TRBD1; j_call: TRBJ1-4; v_call: TRBV5-1; cdr3_nt: TGCGCCAGCAGCTTAGGACAGGGACCTTTTGCAACTAATGAAAAACTGTTTTTT; cdr3_aa: CASSLGQGPFATNEKLFF
clone_size: .; d_call: .; j_call: TRBJ2-2; v_call: TRBV25-1; cdr3_nt: TGTGCCAGCACCAACACCCAGACCGGGGAGCTGTTTTTT; cdr3_aa: CASTNTQTGELFF
clone_size: .; d_call: .; j_call: TRBJ2-1; v_call: TRBV27; cdr3_nt: TGTGCCAGCAGTTTTGCTTCGGCGGCCGACAATGAGCAGTTCTTC; cdr3_aa: CASSFASAADNEQFF
clone_size: once; d_call: TRBD2; j_call: TRBJ2-3; v_call: TRBV29-1; cdr3_nt: TGCAGCTGCACTAGCGGGAGCACAGATACGCAGTATTTT; cdr3_aa: CSCTSGSTDTQYF
clone_size: once; d_call: TRBD1; j_call: TRBJ2-7; v_call: TRBV5-4; cdr3_nt: TGTGCCAGCAGCAAAGGACAGGGGAGGTACGAGCAGTACTTC; cdr3_aa: CASSKGQGRYEQYF
clone_size: .; d_call: .; j_call: TRBJ1-5; v_call: TRBV5-6; cdr3_nt: TGTGCCAGCAGCTTGAGTTCGGTGCCCTATAGCAATCAGCCCCAGCATTTT; cdr3_aa: CASSLSSVPYSNQPQHF
clone_size: once; d_call: .; j_call: TRBJ2-1; v_call: TRBV11-1; cdr3_nt: TGTGCCAGCAGCTTAGGGCAGGCCATTGGGCCCACGAGAGATGGTGAGCAGTTCTTC; cdr3_aa: CASSLGQAIGPTRDGEQFF
clone_size: .; d_call: TRBD1; j_call: TRBJ1-1; v_call: TRBV6-1; cdr3_nt: TGTGCCACCGACAGGGTGGAAAGACCGAACACTGAAGCTTTCTTT; cdr3_aa: CATDRVERPNTEAFF
clone_size: .; d_call: TRBD2; j_call: TRBJ2-7; v_call: TRBV18; cdr3_nt: TGTGCCAGCTCACCGACTCCACCCGGGACTAGCGGGGGGACGAGCTCCTACGAGCAGTACTTC; cdr3_aa: CASSPTPPGTSGGTSSYEQYF
clone_size: .; d_call: .; j_call: TRBJ1-2; v_call: TRBV18; cdr3_nt: TGTGCCAGCTCACCAGAGGCTGCCGACTATGTAGGCTACACCTTC; cdr3_aa: CASSPEAADYVGYTF
clone_size: once; d_call: .; j_call: TRBJ2-5; v_call: TRBV30; cdr3_nt: TGTGCCTGGTCTCCCCTTGGCAGGCGGGTGGGAGAAACCCAGTACTTC; cdr3_aa: CAWSPLGRRVGETQYF
clone_size: .; d_call: TRBD1; j_call: TRBJ1-1; v_call: TRBV18; cdr3_nt: TGTGCCAGCTCACTTTCAACCCTTCAGGGGGCCCAATGGGGCACTGAAGCTTTCTTT; cdr3_aa: CASSLSTLQGAQWGTEAFF
clone_size: few; d_call: .; j_call: TRBJ1-2; v_call: TRBV7-9; cdr3_nt: TGTGCCAGCAGCCCCGAGATCTATGGCTACACCTTC; cdr3_aa: CASSPEIYGYTF
clone_size: few; d_call: TRBD1; j_call: TRBJ1-6; v_call: TRBV27; cdr3_nt: TGTGCCAGCAGTTTAAGGACAGGGGGAAATTCACCCCTCCACTTT; cdr3_aa: CASSLRTGGNSPLHF
clone_size: .; d_call: .; j_call: TRBJ2-7; v_call: TRBV30; cdr3_nt: TGTGCCTGGGCCGACAGCTACGAGCAGTACTTC; cdr3_aa: CAWADSYEQYF
clone_size: .; d_call: TRBD1; j_call: TRBJ1-5; v_call: TRBV27; cdr3_nt: TGTGCCAGCAGGACGGGACAGGGGGATGGGGTCAGCAATCAGCCCCAGCATTTT; cdr3_aa: CASRTGQGDGVSNQPQHF
clone_size: .; d_call: .; j_call: TRBJ1-1; v_call: TRBV11-3; cdr3_nt: TGTGCCAGCAGCCATCTATCTGAAGCTTTCTTT; cdr3_aa: CASSHLSEAFF